This is a list of T cell receptor beta chains from one sample in a study of T cell changes during pregnancy in multiple sclerosis. Data came from immunoSEQ multiplex PCR; TCRdb stores just in-frame clones and leaves some out. Here the sample spans approximately 50,000 clones, around 92% being singletons. Source: CD4+ T cells from peripheral blood mononuclear cells, taken after pregnancy. These receptors came from a female donor with multiple sclerosis, enrolled in a pregnancy study. CDR3s include the opening cysteine and the closing phenylalanine or tryptophan. A D gene is named only where the DNA matches it firmly. Not all rows give a size; the values are once, few, many and, for expanded clones, a class.

D gene,clone size,J gene,V gene,CDR3 DNA,CDR3 protein
.,.,TRBJ1-3,TRBV15,TGTGCCACCAGCATCGGGACAAACTCTGGAAACACCATATATTTT,CATSIGTNSGNTIYF
TRBD1,.,TRBJ2-5,TRBV29-1,TGCAGCGTTGATATTCAGGGGGCCTTAGAGACCCAGTACTTC,CSVDIQGALETQYF
.,once,TRBJ1-2,TRBV19,TGTGCCAGTAGTACCTTTGGGACACCAGTCTATGGCTACACCTTC,CASSTFGTPVYGYTF
.,.,TRBJ2-2,TRBV18,TGTGCCAGCTCACCTTCGTCAGGGACGAACACCGGGGAGCTGTTTTTT,CASSPSSGTNTGELFF
.,once,TRBJ1-5,TRBV6-6,TGTGCCAGCGAGTTCGGGCATTTT,CASEFGHF
TRBD1,.,TRBJ1-4,TRBV7-2,TGTGCCAGCAACACAGGGGCAGGAGAAAAACTGTTTTTT,CASNTGAGEKLFF
.,.,TRBJ1-2,TRBV10-3,TGTGCCATCAGTGAGTCAATTACAGCCAACTATGGCTACACCTTC,CAISESITANYGYTF
TRBD2,.,TRBJ2-1,TRBV7-6,TGTGCCAGCAGCTTCTCTAGCGGTGAGCAGTTCTTC,CASSFSSGEQFF
.,once,TRBJ1-1,TRBV19,TGTGCCAGTAACTCGGACAGCCGCAACACTGAAGCTTTCTTT,CASNSDSRNTEAFF
.,once,TRBJ2-4,TRBV18,TGTGCCAGCTCTCCCAGGGCGGCCAAAAACATTCAGTACTTC,CASSPRAAKNIQYF
TRBD1,.,TRBJ2-7,TRBV10-2,TGCGCCAGCAGCGACAGGGCTCCCTACGAGCAGTACTTC,CASSDRAPYEQYF
.,.,TRBJ2-2,TRBV18,TGTGCCAGCTCTCTAAAGCGTTCCGGGGAGCTGTTTTTT,CASSLKRSGELFF
.,.,TRBJ1-1,TRBV19,TGTGCCAGTAGTCCCGGACTGAGGTGGGGCACTGAAGCTTTCTTT,CASSPGLRWGTEAFF
TRBD2,.,TRBJ2-2,TRBV4-2,TGTGCCAGCAGCCAAGCAGCGGGAGCGAACACCGGGGAGCTGTTTTTT,CASSQAAGANTGELFF
TRBD1,.,TRBJ1-4,TRBV5-4,TGTGCCAGCAGCTCGGGACAGAATAATGAAAAACTGTTTTTT,CASSSGQNNEKLFF
.,.,TRBJ1-1,TRBV18,TGTGCCAGCTCAATGGGACAGAACACTGAAGCTTTCTTT,CASSMGQNTEAFF
.,.,TRBJ1-3,TRBV7-2,TGTGCCAGCAGCTTACAGGGAAACACCATATATTTT,CASSLQGNTIYF
TRBD1,.,TRBJ2-3,TRBV5-1,TGCGCCAGCACCAGACAGGGGGCCGGGAGCACAGATACGCAGTATTTT,CASTRQGAGSTDTQYF
.,.,TRBJ1-2,TRBV6-1,TGTGCCAGCAGTGAAAGGCTGCAGGGTGGGAATGGCTACACCTTC,CASSERLQGGNGYTF
TRBD2,.,TRBJ2-1,TRBV2,TGTGCCAGCACCCCCTCACGCGGGAGGCCGGTCAATGAGCAGTTCTTC,CASTPSRGRPVNEQFF
TRBD2,.,TRBJ2-3,TRBV18,TGTGCCAGCTCGGAATCTAGCGGGAGCACAGATACGCAGTATTTT,CASSESSGSTDTQYF
TRBD2,.,TRBJ2-5,TRBV9,TGTGCCAGCAGCTATACTAGCGGGAGTTGGGAGACCCAGTACTTC,CASSYTSGSWETQYF
TRBD2,.,TRBJ2-3,TRBV4-1,TGCGCCAGCAGCCAAGGTCCCGGCGGGAGTATTTCGGGCACAGATACGCAGTATTTT,CASSQGPGGSISGTDTQYF
.,.,TRBJ2-7,TRBV27,TGTGCCAGCTTGAGTCACGAGCAGTACTTC,CASLSHEQYF
.,once,TRBJ2-5,TRBV4-2,TGTGCCAGCAGCCAAGATGAGGCTGTCAGTACCCAGTACTTC,CASSQDEAVSTQYF
TRBD1,.,TRBJ2-4,TRBV6-1,TGTGCCAGCAGTGGGACAGGGCCGAACATTCAGTACTTC,CASSGTGPNIQYF
TRBD2,.,TRBJ2-7,TRBV5-1,TGCGCCAGCAGCTTGGATGCTAGCGGGAGATCCGAGCAGTACTTC,CASSLDASGRSEQYF
TRBD1,.,TRBJ1-5,TRBV5-8,TGTGCCAGCAGCATCTGGACAGGGGGAGCGGTTCAGCCCCAGCATTTT,CASSIWTGGAVQPQHF
TRBD1,.,TRBJ2-7,TRBV30,TGTGCCTGGAGTGTATCCAGGGGACAGGGTCCCTACGAGCAGTACTTC,CAWSVSRGQGPYEQYF